This passage covers 32 T cell receptor beta chains from one sample sequenced in a study of blood T cell repertoires in COVID-19. Clones were sequenced by immunoSEQ multiplex PCR, and TCRdb holds only the in-frame ones, with some missing. The data contain 350,000 to 400,000 clones, roughly nine tenths of them singletons. Sequenced: PBMCs or T cells enriched from blood (not recorded which). The source of these receptors is a woman in her thirties or forties who had been exposed to COVID-19.

This chain connects TRBV5-8 to TRBJ2-7, with unresolved D. V was clipped by 6 bases and J by 9 bases, with 7 bases between them. Germline CDR1 reads SGHTS; CDR2 reads YDEGEE. CDR3 length: 9 residues. The CDR3 region is CASTPGQYF. The CDR3 DNA is TGTGCCAGCACGCCGGGGCAGTACTTC.

The chain couples TRBV18 to TRBJ1-2; 9 bases agree with TRBD1. The CDR3 loop spans 14 amino acids. CDR1 KGHSH and CDR2 LQKENI come from the germline V gene. The V and J ends lost 4 bases and 10 bases, in that order; junction bases with no gene match: 10. In DNA, the CDR3 is TGTGCCAGCTCACAAGGACAGGGGATTAATGCCTACACCTTC. Translation: CASSQGQGINAYTF.

The count of this clone is one. V usage is TRBV11-2 and J usage is TRBJ2-1, with D hard to call. CDR3 length equals 15 residues. The ends were cut back, 0 bases at V and 0 bases at J, with 6 bases in the middle. Germline V gene data show CDR1 as SGHAT and CDR2 as FQNNGV. The CDR3 protein is CASSLERGSYNEQFF. CDR3 coding DNA: TGTGCCAGCAGCTTAGAGCGCGGCTCCTACAATGAGCAGTTCTTC. The full variable domain, with the rest looked up from reference TRBV11-2 and TRBJ2-1, is EAGVAQSPRYKIIEKRQSVAFWCNPISGHATLYWYQQILGQGPKLLIQFQNNGVVDDSQLPKDRFSAERLKGVDSTLKIQPAKLEDSAVYLCASSLERGSYNEQFFGPGTRLTVL.

V usage is TRBV9 and J usage is TRBJ1-1; 7 bases line up with TRBD1. The V and J ends lost 4 bases and 5 bases, in that order; junction bases with no gene match: 11. The CDR3 is 15 amino acids. Per germline, CDR1 SGDLS and CDR2 YYNGEE. The chain's CDR3 is CASSPRQGSRTEAFF. CDR3 in DNA: TGTGCCAGCAGCCCTCGACAGGGTAGTCGGACTGAAGCTTTCTTT.

This clone was counted once. This chain joins TRBV14 and TRBJ2-6; 7 nucleotides line up with TRBD1. This CDR3 has 15 amino acids. Losses at the gene ends were 2 bases for V and 9 bases for J; bases not matched to a gene: 7. The germline gives CDR1 SGHDN, CDR2 FVKESK. The CDR3 nucleotides read TGTGCCAGCAGCCAACAAGGACAGGTGAACAACGTCCTGACTTTC. Protein product: CASSQQGQVNNVLTF.

This clone showed up just a few times. The rearrangement joins TRBV18 to TRBJ1-2; a possible D gene is TRBD1 (5 bases). The length of the CDR3 is 16 residues. Germline V gives CDR1 KGHSH, CDR2 LQKENI. Trimming cost V 4 bases and J 5 bases, with 20 bases left between them. The CDR3 sequence: CASSLMQGSEVYGYTF. In DNA, the CDR3 is TGTGCCAGCTCACTGATGCAGGGCAGTGAGGTATATGGCTACACCTTC. The full variable domain, in which reference TRBV18 and TRBJ1-2 provide the parts outside the CDR3, is NAGVMQNPRHLVRRRGQEARLRCSPMKGHSHVYWYRQLPEEGLKFMVYLQKENIIDESGMPKERFSAEFPKEGPSILRIQQVVRGDSAAYFCASSLMQGSEVYGYTFGSGTRLTVV.

The rearrangement links TRBV19 to TRBJ1-3; 9 bases agree with TRBD1. Trimming cost V 5 bases and J 0 bases; bases outside gene matches: 11. Looked up from germline, CDR1 is LNHDA and CDR2 is SQIVND (reference sequence). The CDR3 is 18 residues long. Here the CDR3 reads CASSPGTGTPYSGNTIYF. Written as DNA, the CDR3 is TGTGCCAGTAGTCCCGGGACAGGGACCCCTTACTCTGGAAACACCATATATTTT.

This rearrangement joins TRBV7-2 to TRBJ2-1, with D tentatively TRBD2 (6 bases). CDR1 is SGHTA and CDR2 is FQGNSA in the germline V gene. The CDR3 has 11 residues. With 3 bases removed from V and 13 bases from J, the gap between germline ends came to 10 bases. CDR3 sequence: CASSLMDYQFF. Written as DNA, the CDR3 is TGTGCCAGCAGCTTGATGGACTATCAGTTCTTC.

This chain links TRBV4-1 with TRBJ1-1, with 9 bases fitting TRBD1. The ends lost 2 bases at V and 0 bases at J; junction bases unmatched: 4. Germline V gives CDR1 MGHRA, CDR2 YSYEKL. The CDR3 extends over 16 amino acids. In nucleotides, the CDR3 is TGCGCCAGCAGCCAAAGGGACAGGGCCATGAACACTGAAGCTTTCTTT. This gives the protein CASSQRDRAMNTEAFF.

The rearrangement joins TRBV28 to TRBJ1-2, with D tentatively TRBD1 (5 bases). This CDR3 is 13 amino acids long. Germline CDR1 MDHEN, CDR2 SYDVKM. Trimming stripped 10 bases from V and 7 bases from J, with 19 bases between. The CDR3 bases are TGTGCCACGGGGGACTTCCAAAGAGGTGGCTACACCTTC. Its protein is CATGDFQRGGYTF.

The CDR3 spells CASSLVSGGNSPLHF. The CDR3 DNA reads TGTGCCAGCAGCTTGGTTTCAGGAGGAAATTCACCCCTCCACTTT. V usage is TRBV5-5 and J usage is TRBJ1-6; D unresolved. Trimming shortened V by 0 bases and J by 7 bases, and 11 bases separated the two germline ends. The germline V gene encodes CDR1 SGHKS and CDR2 YYEKEE (reference sequence). This CDR3 comprises 15 residues.

In DNA form, the CDR3 reads TGTGCCATCAGTGTGGACAGGGATCCCAATGAGCAGTTCTTC. Protein: CAISVDRDPNEQFF. This chain joins TRBV10-3 and TRBJ2-1, with TRBD1 identical over 8 bases. With V trimmed by 4 bases and J by 6 bases, 5 bases remained unmatched. CDR1 ENHRY and CDR2 SYGVKD come from the germline V gene. The CDR3 contains 14 residues.

The gene calls are TRBV30 and TRBJ2-1, with 7 bases lining up with TRBD1. V shed 0 bases and J 4 bases; nucleotides not matched to a gene: 9. Germline CDR1 GTSNPN, CDR2 SVGIG (reference sequence). The CDR3 contains 16 residues. The CDR3 DNA follows: TGTGCCTGGAGTGTATTGGGCAGGGGGAAGTACAATGAGCAGTTCTTC. It yields the protein CAWSVLGRGKYNEQFF.

J is TRBJ2-1 and V is TRBV6-5; TRBD1 aligns across 10 bases. From germline, CDR1 is MNHEY and CDR2 SVGAGI. This CDR3 is built from 15 residues. The ends lost 5 bases at V and 6 bases at J; junction bases unmatched: 7. The CDR3 region is CASSLDRGPINEQFF. DNA for the CDR3: TGTGCCAGCAGTCTAGACAGGGGGCCGATCAATGAGCAGTTCTTC.

The rearrangement joins TRBV5-1 to TRBJ2-3; TRBD2 is a possible D gene (7 bases). CDR3 length: 17 residues. The germline gives CDR1 SGHRS, CDR2 YFSETQ. Trimming stripped 4 bases from V and 5 bases from J, with 23 bases between. This CDR3 is CASSPLWRGLRGDTQYF. The DNA for the CDR3 is TGCGCCAGCAGCCCTCTCTGGCGGGGGCTTCGGGGAGATACGCAGTATTTT.

The rearrangement links TRBV12-5 to TRBJ2-7; 8 nucleotides align to TRBD2. Trimming took 0 bases from V and 2 from J; bases not matched to a gene: 3. This CDR3 is 15 amino acids long. Germline-derived CDR1 and CDR2 are LGHNT and FRNRAP. The chain's CDR3 is CASGLVSGSTYEQYF. The CDR3 coding sequence is TGTGCTAGTGGTTTGGTGAGCGGGAGTACCTACGAGCAGTACTTC.

V gene TRBV29-1 combines with J gene TRBJ2-1; 10 bases fit TRBD2. CDR1 and CDR2 (germline): SQVTM, ANQGSEA. CDR3 length: 15 residues. V lost 6 bases, J lost 9 bases, and 14 bases stayed unmatched. CDR3 bases: TGCAGCGTGGGGCGGAGCGGGAGGGCCAAGGGTGAGCAGTTCTTC. Protein product: CSVGRSGRAKGEQFF.

The chain joins TRBV30 to TRBJ2-3; 13 positions match TRBD2. The CDR3 loop spans 17 amino acids. CDR1 GTSNPN and CDR2 SVGIG come from the germline V gene (reference sequence). V dropped 0 bases and J dropped 7; count of bases not matched to a gene: 10. CDR3 nucleotide sequence: TGTGCCTGGAGTGTCACGCGGACTAGCGGGAGTATAAATACGCAGTATTTT. Encoded protein: CAWSVTRTSGSINTQYF.

The chain joins TRBV3-1 (or the pseudogene TRBV3-2) to TRBJ1-2, with 8 bases that match TRBD1. In germline, CDR1 is LGHDT, CDR2 YNNKEL (reference sequence). V gave up 0 bases and J gave up 8 bases; unmatched junction bases: 8. CDR3 length: 15 amino acids. This CDR3 reads CASSQDPPGTGGYTF. As DNA, the CDR3 is TGTGCCAGCAGCCAAGACCCGCCCGGGACAGGAGGCTACACCTTC.

The chain has TRBV4-3 and TRBJ1-1, with no clear D. There are 13 residues in the CDR3. Trimming stripped 0 bases from V and 14 bases from J, with 16 bases between. The germline CDR1 and CDR2 sequences are LGHNA and YSLEER. The CDR3 DNA sequence: TGCGCCAGCAGCCAAGATAGGAGGCAGGAAGGGTTCTTT. Encoded protein: CASSQDRRQEGFF.

The J gene is TRBJ2-7, the V gene TRBV7-9, with 8 nucleotides matching TRBD2. Trimming at V came to 4 bases and at J to 5 bases, leaving 10 bases not matched to a gene. This CDR3 contains 15 residues. Germline CDR1 SEHNR, CDR2 FQNEAQ (reference sequence). The CDR3 is CASSSIRGGGHEQYF. The CDR3 nucleotides read TGTGCCAGCAGCTCGATACGGGGGGGCGGGCACGAGCAGTACTTC.

The chain has TRBV3-1 (or the pseudogene TRBV3-2) and TRBJ1-1; weak D call: TRBD1 (6 bases). The CDR3 has 16 residues. Germline V gene sequence: CDR1 LGHDT, CDR2 YNNKEL (reference sequence). V was trimmed by 3 bases and J by 4 bases, leaving 18 bases between them. The CDR3 coding sequence is TGTGCCAGCAGCCACATGTTGGGGGCGTTCGGCACTGAAGCTTTCTTT. It specifies CASSHMLGAFGTEAFF.

V is TRBV7-2 and J is TRBJ1-1; 7 bases match TRBD1. The V gene's germline CDR1 is SGHTA and CDR2 FQGNSA. This CDR3 has 14 residues. The J segment lost 0 bases and the V segment lost 5 bases, leaving 3 bases of the junction unmatched. The CDR3 protein is CASSRDSMNTEAFF. CDR3 DNA sequence: TGTGCCAGCAGCCGGGACAGCATGAACACTGAAGCTTTCTTT.

CDR3 in amino acids: CASSESLAGVDTQYF. CDR3 bases: TGTGCCAGCAGTGAAAGCCTAGCGGGAGTAGATACGCAGTATTTT. This chain uses TRBV6-1 with TRBJ2-3, with 10 positions matching TRBD2. CDR1 and CDR2 from the germline V gene are MNHNS and SASEGT. Trimming at V came to 2 bases and at J to 5 bases, leaving 4 bases not matched to a gene. The CDR3 is 15 residues long.

The rearrangement joins TRBV11-3 to TRBJ2-7, with D unresolved. CDR3 length: 13 residues. The germline V and J ends were trimmed by 0 bases and 5 bases, with 8 bases remaining between them. The germline CDR1 and CDR2 sequences are SGHNT and YENEEA. The CDR3 loop is CASSLDWSDEQYF. The CDR3 nucleotides are TGTGCCAGCAGCTTAGATTGGTCGGACGAGCAGTACTTC.

In this sample, this clone turned up once. This rearrangement joins TRBV5-1 to TRBJ2-1, with D maybe TRBD1 (5 bases). V was shortened by 0 bases and J by 2 bases, with 9 bases between the two germline ends. Germline CDR1 and CDR2: SGHRS and YFSETQ. The CDR3 has 15 amino acids. Written as DNA, the CDR3 is TGCGCCAGCAGCTTGGGGGCAGGGACCTACAATGAGCAGTTCTTC. Translated, it gives CASSLGAGTYNEQFF.

The V gene is TRBV20-1, the J gene TRBJ1-2, with D tentatively TRBD1 (6 bases). V lost 5 bases, J lost 7 bases, and 11 bases lay in between. This CDR3 is 11 amino acids long. Germline values: CDR1 DFQATT, CDR2 SNEGSKA (reference sequence). The CDR3 sequence is CSAYTGSGYTF. CDR3 nucleotides: TGCAGTGCTTACACAGGGAGTGGCTACACCTTC.

The chain joins TRBV27 to TRBJ2-2, with 13 bases aligning to TRBD2. With V trimmed by 8 bases and J by 7 bases, 16 bases remained unmatched. This CDR3 comprises 18 residues. Germline assignment: CDR1 MNHEY and CDR2 SMNVEV (reference sequence). The CDR3: CASRDRSTSGRIGGELFF. Here the CDR3 DNA reads TGTGCCAGCCGGGACAGATCGACTAGCGGGAGGATAGGCGGGGAGCTGTTTTTT.

V and J are TRBV5-1 and TRBJ1-3, with unresolved D. Per germline, CDR1 SGHRS and CDR2 YFSETQ. The CDR3 loop spans 15 amino acids. Trimming took off 4 bases at V and 0 bases at J, with 11 bases between the two ends. CDR3 loop: CASSREGISGNTIYF. As DNA, the CDR3 is TGCGCCAGCAGCCGGGAGGGTATCTCTGGAAACACCATATATTTT.

The gene calls are TRBV19 and TRBJ1-1, with D possibly TRBD1 on 5 matching bases. The V gene's germline CDR1 is LNHDA and CDR2 SQIVND (reference sequence). This CDR3 has 15 residues. V was cut by 7 bases and J by 4 bases, with 19 bases left in between. For the CDR3, the DNA is TGTGCCAGTAACCCCCCGGGGGGGTTTGGCACTGAAGCTTTCTTT. Its translation: CASNPPGGFGTEAFF.

This chain links TRBV6-5 with TRBJ2-3, with 11 nucleotides matching TRBD2. The CDR3 spans 13 residues. Per the germline V gene, CDR1 is MNHEY and CDR2 is SVGAGI. After removal of 9 bases from V and 3 bases from J, the junction contained 2 bases not matched to a gene. The CDR3 protein is CASTSGGTDTQYF. CDR3 in DNA: TGTGCCAGTACTAGCGGGGGAACAGATACGCAGTATTTT.

V gene TRBV28 combines with J gene TRBJ1-2; 7 bases map to TRBD1. V was pared by 6 bases and J by 8 bases, with 6 bases of the junction left unmatched. The germline V gene has CDR1 MDHEN and CDR2 SYDVKM. The length of the CDR3 is 12 residues. Here the CDR3 reads CASRTGTRGYTF. CDR3 nucleotides: TGTGCCAGCAGGACAGGGACACGAGGCTACACCTTC.